The entry below gives a single T cell receptor (beta chain) sequence along with its context. Clones were sequenced by immunoSEQ multiplex PCR, and TCRdb holds only the in-frame ones, with some missing. Of about 280,000 clones detected, around 85% appear once; the ten largest clones hold approximately 5%. The record originates from a study of blood T cell repertoires in COVID-19. Trimming cost V 4 bases and J 0 bases, with 11 bases left between them. In germline, CDR1 is KGHDR, CDR2 SFDVKD. The CDR3 has 15 amino acids. This clonotype originated in a man between 50 and 59 years old with active or convalescent COVID-19. What was sequenced was peripheral blood. This chain joins TRBV24-1 and TRBJ2-5, with D unresolved. The CDR3 region is CATSDPGEYQETQYF. The CDR3 DNA reads TGTGCCACCAGTGACCCCGGAGAGTACCAAGAGACCCAGTACTTC.